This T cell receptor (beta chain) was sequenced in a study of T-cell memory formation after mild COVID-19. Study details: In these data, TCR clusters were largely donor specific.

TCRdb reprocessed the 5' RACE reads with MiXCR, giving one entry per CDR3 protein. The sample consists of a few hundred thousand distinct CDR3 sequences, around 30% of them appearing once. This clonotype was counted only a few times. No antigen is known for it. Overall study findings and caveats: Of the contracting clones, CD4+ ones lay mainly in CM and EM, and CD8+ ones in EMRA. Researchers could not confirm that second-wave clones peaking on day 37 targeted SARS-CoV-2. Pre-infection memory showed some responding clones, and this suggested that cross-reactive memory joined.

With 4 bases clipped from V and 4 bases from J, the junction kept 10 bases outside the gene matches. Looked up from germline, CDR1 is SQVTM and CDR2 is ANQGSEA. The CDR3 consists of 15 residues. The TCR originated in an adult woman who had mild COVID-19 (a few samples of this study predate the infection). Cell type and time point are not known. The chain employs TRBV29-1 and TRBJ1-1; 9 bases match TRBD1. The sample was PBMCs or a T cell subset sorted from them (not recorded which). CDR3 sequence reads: CSVVGTGLLRTEAFF. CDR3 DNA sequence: TGCAGCGTTGTTGGGACAGGGCTACTACGCACTGAAGCTTTCTTT.